This TCR beta chain was sequenced for a study of post-analysis software for immune sequencing data. Study overall: Relapsing-remitting, secondary progressive and progressive-relapsing forms made up the multiple sclerosis disease courses.

Built from TCR beta cDNA, the libraries had unique molecular identifiers in them. There were 1 to 10 million T cells, and approximately 480,000 cDNA molecules came from them. TCRdb analysed the PCR reads with MiXCR anew, one entry per CDR3 protein. Among about 380,000 distinct CDR3 sequences listed, around 37% were seen once. This clonotype has a handful of counts. The antigen remains unidentified. Points from the study as a whole: Co-batched samples clustered tightly together by F measure. People with multiple sclerosis had a significantly lower normalized Chao1 diversity than controls did. TRBV5-6, TRBV5-1 and TRBV20-1 were among five TRBV segments more frequent in patients than controls.

Germline assignment: CDR1 MDHEN and CDR2 SYDVKM. The CDR3 loop spans 11 amino acids. Trimming took off 8 bases at V and 12 bases at J, with 14 bases between the two ends. This clonotype was sampled from a girl between 5 and 17 years old with multiple sclerosis. Sequenced input: blood. The V call is TRBV28, the J call TRBJ2-1; D uncertain. The CDR3 DNA is TGTGCCAGCCTATATATTGGCCGGCAGTTCTTC. This gives the protein CASLYIGRQFF.